What follows is one T cell receptor beta chain and its context. These data come from a study of cytomegalovirus exposure and HLA in healthy donors. CDR1 MGHRA and CDR2 YSYEKL come from the germline V gene. CDR3 length: 13 residues. Trimming removed 6 bases from V and 4 bases from J, with 12 bases in between. The donors were part of the roughly 120-subject validation cohort, which stood apart from the 666-subject first cohort. Only in-frame clones appear in the TCRdb table, and some are missing; sequencing was by immunoSEQ multiplex PCR. The sample lists 150,000 to 200,000 clones, 81% occurring once. The sample comprised PBMCs. The sequence was obtained from a woman between 25 and 40 years old in good health and CMV-seronegative. The rearrangement uses TRBV4-1 and TRBJ1-1; D gene ambiguous. In nucleotides, the CDR3 is TGCGCCAGCAGTTCTTTTCCTGTCACTGAAGCTTTCTTT. Translated: CASSSFPVTEAFF.